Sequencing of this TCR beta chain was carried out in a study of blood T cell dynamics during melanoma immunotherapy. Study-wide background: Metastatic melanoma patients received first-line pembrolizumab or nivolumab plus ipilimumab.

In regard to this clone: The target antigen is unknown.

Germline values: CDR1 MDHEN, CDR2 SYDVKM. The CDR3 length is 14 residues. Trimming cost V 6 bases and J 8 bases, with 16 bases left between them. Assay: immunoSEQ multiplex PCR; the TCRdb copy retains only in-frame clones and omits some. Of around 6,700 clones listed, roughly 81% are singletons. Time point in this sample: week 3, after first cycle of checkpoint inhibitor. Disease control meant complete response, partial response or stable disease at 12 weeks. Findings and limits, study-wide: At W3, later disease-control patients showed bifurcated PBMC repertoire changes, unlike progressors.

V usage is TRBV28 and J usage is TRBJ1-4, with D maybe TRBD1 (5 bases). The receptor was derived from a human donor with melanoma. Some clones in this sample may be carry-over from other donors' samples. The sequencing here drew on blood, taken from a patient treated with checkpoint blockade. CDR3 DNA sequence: TGTGCCAGCAGCGGTGGGGCGTCTGTAGAAAAACTGTTTTTT. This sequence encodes CASSGGASVEKLFF.